This TCR beta chain was captured by sequencing in a study of OX40 agonist ivuxolimab in advanced cancers. Findings and limits, study-wide: Dose levels from 0.1 to 3.0 mg/kg saw CD4+ and CD8+ blood T cells expand clonally by week 6.

Exclusion of a patient followed from autoimmune disease history or systemic immunosuppression. Drawing of blood for sampling happened at baseline, at cycle 4 day 1, and at cycle 7 day 1. Some clones are missing from TCRdb's copy, which holds only in-frame ones; the method was immunoSEQ multiplex PCR. This table holds more than 75,000 clones, around 85% found once. This clone was seen only a few times. Its antigen is currently unknown. At one end the junction does not follow the germline gene, possibly because of a read error. In germline, CDR1 is SGHTA, CDR2 FQGNSA. The CDR3 extends over 12 amino acids.

This specimen was CD4+ or CD8+ T cells sorted from blood, taken in a trial of the OX40 agonist ivuxolimab. The sequence derives from an adult with an advanced solid tumor such as melanoma, head and neck, liver or kidney cancer. The chain combines TRBV7-2 with TRBJ2-3; D is unclear. This CDR3 is CASSSSRDTQYF. The CDR3 nucleotides are TGTGCCAGCAGCTCGAGCAGAGATACGCAGTATTTT. The variable domain in full, completed from reference TRBV7-2 and TRBJ2-3, reads GAGVSQSPSNKVTEKGKDVELRCDPISGHTALYWYRQSLGQGLEFLIYFQGNSAPDKSGLPSDRFSAERTGGSVSTLTIQRTQQEDSAVYLCASSSSRDTQYFGPGTRLTVL.